One and the same sample provided the 15 T cell receptor beta chains below, sequenced in a study of shared clonotypes between healthy human individuals. Cells designated naive CD8 were CD45RO-negative and were positively selected for CCR7, with terminally differentiated effector memory CD45RA+ cells excluded. Some clones are missing from TCRdb's copy, which holds only in-frame ones; the method was immunoSEQ multiplex PCR. Of fewer than 850,000 clones in the sample, 95% to 97% were seen once. The source material was naive CD8+ T cells sorted from blood. The receptors originated from a man aged 30 to 45 in good health.

The chain joins TRBV10-3 to TRBJ2-2; D possibly corresponds to TRBD1 (6 bases). Trimming took off 1 base at V and 1 base at J, with 16 bases between the two ends. Germline CDR1 is ENHRY and CDR2 is SYGVKD. This CDR3 has 18 residues. CDR3 region: CAISELKSGTKNTGELFF. The CDR3 DNA reads as TGTGCCATCAGTGAGTTAAAATCGGGGACAAAGAACACCGGGGAGCTGTTTTTT.

This clone was seen a single time. The chain carries TRBV9 and TRBJ1-2; D call uncertain. The CDR3 length is 13 residues. Trimming removed 2 bases from V and 3 bases from J, with 8 bases in between. Germline CDR1 and CDR2: SGDLS and YYNGEE. The DNA of the CDR3 is TGTGCCAGCAGCGTCAACAGTGACTATGGCTACACCTTC. It is translated as CASSVNSDYGYTF.

The chain joins TRBV19 to TRBJ2-1, with TRBD2 identical over 12 bases. The CDR3 has 17 residues. V lost 7 bases and J lost 2; bases outside the gene matches: 9. The germline CDR1 and CDR2 sequences are LNHDA and SQIVND (reference sequence). The CDR3 loop reads CASKGLAGSLPYNEQFF. CDR3 sequence (DNA): TGTGCCAGTAAAGGACTAGCGGGATCGCTGCCCTACAATGAGCAGTTCTTC. Combining the CDR3 with reference TRBV19 and TRBJ2-1 gives the whole variable domain DGGITQSPKYLFRKEGQNVTLSCEQNLNHDAMYWYRQDPGQGLRLIYYSQIVNDFQKGDIAEGYSVSREKKESFPLTVTSAQKNPTAFYLCASKGLAGSLPYNEQFFGPGTRLTVL.

This clone was observed once. The chain uses TRBV7-9 and TRBJ1-1; D may be TRBD1 (5 bases). The CDR3 contains 12 residues. V was shortened by 3 bases and J by 7 bases, with 9 bases between the two germline ends. Germline loops: CDR1 SEHNR, CDR2 FQNEAQ (reference sequence). The CDR3 is CASSFTGLEAFF. The CDR3 DNA follows: TGTGCCAGCAGCTTTACAGGACTTGAAGCTTTCTTT.

The chain employs TRBV2 and TRBJ2-5; weak D call: TRBD2 (6 bases). CDR1 is SNHLY and CDR2 is FYNNEI in the germline V gene. The CDR3 contains 19 residues. With 7 bases removed from V and 5 bases from J, the gap between germline ends came to 32 bases. The CDR3 bases are TGTGCCAGCAACGGTGGATTAAGCTTTGTAACGGGAGTAGCGGAGACCCAGTACTTC. Translated: CASNGGLSFVTGVAETQYF.

The chain joins TRBV27 to TRBJ2-1; D may correspond to TRBD1 or TRBD2 (6 bases each). The CDR3 spans 14 residues. V shed 6 bases and J shed 6 bases, with 15 bases lying between them. Germline V gene sequence: CDR1 MNHEY, CDR2 SMNVEV (reference sequence). The CDR3 nucleotides read TGTGCCAGCAGACAGGGACTTACCTTCAATGAGCAGTTCTTC. Encoded protein: CASRQGLTFNEQFF.

V usage is TRBV7-9 and J usage is TRBJ1-1; TRBD1 is a possible D gene (5 bases). The CDR3 contains 17 residues. Germline CDR1 reads SEHNR; CDR2 reads FQNEAQ (reference sequence). V shed 1 base and J shed 1 base, with 16 bases lying between them. CDR3 protein: CASSLGRDAWPNTEAFF. CDR3 in DNA: TGTGCCAGCAGCTTAGGCAGGGATGCATGGCCGAACACTGAAGCTTTCTTT. Full variable domain (rest looked up from reference TRBV7-9 and TRBJ1-1): DTGVSQNPRHKITKRGQNVTFRCDPISEHNRLYWYRQTLGQGPEFLTYFQNEAQLEKSRLLSDRFSAERPKGSFSTLEIQRTEQGDSAMYLCASSLGRDAWPNTEAFFGQGTRLTVV.

The chain is built from TRBV7-9 and TRBJ2-1; 8 nucleotides match TRBD1. J gave up 5 bases and V 5 bases, and 2 bases lay outside the gene matches. The CDR3 extends over 13 amino acids. Germline V gives CDR1 SEHNR, CDR2 FQNEAQ (reference sequence). CDR3 region: CASSPQGDNEQFF. DNA of the CDR3: TGTGCCAGCAGCCCACAGGGGGACAATGAGCAGTTCTTC.

V is TRBV27 and J is TRBJ2-7; 10 bases line up with TRBD1. The CDR3 spans 15 residues. From germline, CDR1 is MNHEY and CDR2 SMNVEV (reference sequence). The ends lost 5 bases at V and 2 bases at J; junction bases unmatched: 6. In DNA form, the CDR3 reads TGTGCCAGCAGTCCACAAGGGACAGGGGCCTACGAGCAGTACTTC. As protein: CASSPQGTGAYEQYF.

V usage is TRBV5-1 and J usage is TRBJ2-7; D gene uncertain. This CDR3 comprises 14 residues. V was cut by 2 bases and J by 4 bases, with 13 bases left in between. Germline V gene sequence: CDR1 SGHRS, CDR2 YFSETQ. CDR3 in amino acids: CASSFQALGYEQYF. For the CDR3, the DNA is TGCGCCAGCAGCTTCCAGGCTCTTGGGTACGAGCAGTACTTC.

This chain connects TRBV5-4 to TRBJ2-1; D may be TRBD2 (6 bases). CDR3 size: 17 residues. With 0 bases removed from V and 0 bases from J, the gap between germline ends came to 13 bases. CDR1 SGHNT and CDR2 YYREEE come from the germline V gene (reference sequence). The CDR3 is CASSLGPSGSSYNEQFF. Written as DNA, the CDR3 is TGTGCCAGCAGCTTGGGGCCCTCCGGGAGCTCCTACAATGAGCAGTTCTTC.

The chain is built from TRBV28 and TRBJ2-7, with 11 bases that match TRBD2. This CDR3 spans 17 amino acids. J gave up 3 bases and V 2 bases, and 9 bases lay outside the gene matches. Per the germline V gene, CDR1 is MDHEN and CDR2 is SYDVKM. This CDR3 is CASSLRPIGTSGYEQYF. CDR3 DNA sequence: TGTGCCAGCAGTTTACGGCCAATCGGGACTAGCGGCTACGAGCAGTACTTC.

This chain joins TRBV15 and TRBJ1-4; a weak D match, TRBD1 (5 bases). This CDR3 is built from 15 residues. The germline CDR1 and CDR2 sequences are LNHNV and YYDKDF (reference sequence). Trimming cost V 1 base and J 2 bases, with 8 bases left between them. The CDR3: CATSRGGITNEKLFF. For the CDR3, the DNA is TGTGCCACCAGCAGAGGGGGGATCACTAATGAAAAACTGTTTTTT.

The chain links TRBV11-2 to TRBJ2-2; 10 bases are a match to TRBD2. This CDR3 comprises 16 residues. The V gene's germline CDR1 is SGHAT and CDR2 FQNNGV. The junction had 6 bases not matched to a gene; V was cut back by 3 bases and J by 5 bases. The CDR3 DNA follows: TGTGCCAGCAGCTTGGAGATTAGCGGGGGGACCGGGGAGCTGTTTTTT. It yields the protein CASSLEISGGTGELFF.

J is TRBJ2-7 and V is TRBV18; 12 bases map to TRBD1. Germline CDR1 KGHSH, CDR2 LQKENI. The CDR3 extends over 15 amino acids. With 6 bases clipped from V and 5 bases from J, the junction kept 8 bases outside the gene matches. The CDR3 bases are TGTGCCAGCTCCTTGGCCGGGACAGGGGGCGACGAGCAGTACTTC. It codes for CASSLAGTGGDEQYF.